This T cell receptor beta chain was identified during a study of beta chain features in type 1 diabetes. Notes on the study in general: The naive, central memory and Treg TCRB repertoires looked more alike in patients than they did in healthy donors. PCR might pick shorter templates more often, in the same way for patients and controls.

Germline assignment: CDR1 SGHTA and CDR2 FQGNSA. Trimming cost V 5 bases and J 6 bases; bases outside gene matches: 4. The length of the CDR3 is 15 residues. Notes on this clone: Its antigen remains unidentified. This CDR3 is also generated by other DNA sequences in the sample.

Every bit of the isolated RNA underwent reverse transcription, so sequencing read expressed TCRB transcripts. The method was immunoSEQ multiplex PCR; TCRdb's version includes in-frame clones alone and lacks a portion of them. The sample has around 310,000 clones, approximately 11% seen once. It was via CD45RO/CCR7/CD25/CD127/CD95/CD27 that CD4+ naive, central memory, regulatory and stem cell-like memory cells were sorted. The chain carries TRBV7-2 and TRBJ2-7; 16 positions match TRBD2. The sequenced sample was naive CD4+ T cells from blood. The receptor's source is a woman aged 25 to 39 in good health. CDR3 amino acids: CASSEGLAGGGEQYF. The CDR3, as DNA: TGTGCCAGCAGCGAGGGACTAGCGGGAGGGGGCGAGCAGTACTTC.